These T cell receptor beta chains were read from a single sample in a study of T-cell memory formation after mild COVID-19. MiXCR, applied by TCRdb to the 5' RACE reads, yields one record per CDR3 protein. The sample has about 110,000 distinct CDR3 sequences, 18% seen once. Input material: PBMCs or a T cell subset sorted from them (not recorded which). These receptors were obtained from a man in his late teens or twenties who had mild COVID-19 (a few samples of this study predate the infection). Cell type and time point are not known. Both conserved end residues are part of each CDR3. A D gene is named only where the DNA matches it firmly. Clone size is shown for a subset of rows, as once, few, many or a class of expanded clone.

cdr3_aa	cdr3_nt	j_call	clone_size	d_call	v_call
CASSLATGVETQYF	TGCGCCAGCAGCTTGGCCACAGGAGTAGAGACCCAGTACTTC	TRBJ2-5	.	.	TRBV5-1
CAWSAGEGSLHF	TGTGCCTGGAGCGCAGGGGAAGGATCCCTCCACTTT	TRBJ1-6	once	.	TRBV30
CASSYSGGTGNTIYF	TGTGCCAGCAGTTACTCGGGGGGTACCGGAAACACCATATATTTT	TRBJ1-3	.	.	TRBV6-6
CATSDGTSGAAETQYF	TGTGCCACCAGTGACGGGACTAGCGGAGCTGCGGAGACCCAGTACTTC	TRBJ2-5	many	TRBD2	TRBV24-1
CASSEARSNQPQHF	TGTGCCAGCAGTGAAGCAAGATCTAATCAGCCCCAGCATTTT	TRBJ1-5	.	.	TRBV2
CASSLTADTQYF	TGTGCCAGCAGCTTGACGGCAGATACGCAGTATTTT	TRBJ2-3	.	.	TRBV7-9
CASRPGQGDGYTF	TGCGCCAGCAGACCGGGACAGGGGGACGGCTACACCTTC	TRBJ1-2	.	TRBD1	TRBV5-1
CASSSRLGLGTDTQYF	TGCGCCAGCAGCTCCCGGCTGGGACTAGGCACAGATACGCAGTATTTT	TRBJ2-3	.	TRBD2	TRBV5-1
CASSPRTGRNTIYF	TGTGCCAGCAGCCCACGGACAGGCCGAAACACCATATATTTT	TRBJ1-3	.	TRBD1	TRBV7-2
CASSLTHQGLTEAFF	TGTGCCAGCAGCTTAACCCATCAGGGGCTCACTGAAGCTTTCTTT	TRBJ1-1	.	.	TRBV7-9
CASSQGGTGTNYGYTF	TGTGCCAGCAGCCAAGGCGGGACTGGGACTAACTATGGCTACACCTTC	TRBJ1-2	few	.	TRBV4-2
CASSLDRHIQYF	TGTGCCAGCAGCTTAGACAGGCACATTCAGTACTTC	TRBJ2-4	few	.	TRBV7-9
CASTTRGRALNTGGANVLTF	TGTGCCAGCACCACTCGGGGGCGGGCCCTCAATACTGGGGGGGCCAACGTCCTGACTTTC	TRBJ2-6	.	.	TRBV7-2
CASSPLSGGDEQFF	TGCGCCAGCAGCCCCCTTAGCGGGGGAGATGAGCAGTTCTTC	TRBJ2-1	.	TRBD2	TRBV5-1
CASSYSNRLNSPLHF	TGTGCCAGCAGTTACTCGAACAGGTTAAATTCACCCCTCCACTTT	TRBJ1-6	few	.	TRBV6-5
CASSFTGGGGNTIYF	TGTGCCAGCAGCTTTACAGGGGGCGGGGGAAACACCATATATTTT	TRBJ1-3	few	TRBD1	TRBV7-2
CATHRVGETQYF	TGTGCCACCCACAGGGTGGGCGAGACCCAGTACTTC	TRBJ2-5	few	.	TRBV12-3/TRBV12-4
CASSQAGLAGGETQYF	TGCGCCAGCAGCCAGGCTGGACTAGCGGGGGGGGAGACCCAGTACTTC	TRBJ2-5	.	TRBD2	TRBV4-1
CASLGQGGGDTQYF	TGTGCCAGCTTAGGACAGGGCGGTGGTGATACGCAGTATTTT	TRBJ2-3	.	TRBD1	TRBV18
CASSFPPGTQGADTQYF	TGCGCCAGCAGCTTCCCCCCCGGGACGCAAGGGGCAGATACGCAGTATTTT	TRBJ2-3	many	.	TRBV5-1
CASSQGPGQGKLFF	TGCGCCAGCAGCCAAGGGCCAGGACAGGGCAAGCTGTTTTTT	TRBJ2-2	.	TRBD1	TRBV4-1
CASSQVTSGRTEAFF	TGTGCCAGCAGCCAAGTCACTTCCGGGAGGACTGAAGCTTTCTTT	TRBJ1-1	.	.	TRBV4-2
CASSLVGSTEAFF	TGCGCCAGCAGCTTGGTGGGGTCAACTGAAGCTTTCTTT	TRBJ1-1	few	.	TRBV5-1
CASSGGLDSSTDTQYF	TGTGCCAGCAGCGGAGGACTGGACAGTAGCACAGATACGCAGTATTTT	TRBJ2-3	.	.	TRBV9
CASSYLRDSRWYF	TGTGCCAGCAGTTACCTACGGGACAGCCGTTGGTATTTT	TRBJ2-3	.	TRBD1	TRBV6-5
CASSLEQGETQYF	TGTGCCAGCAGCTTGGAACAGGGGGAGACCCAGTACTTC	TRBJ2-5	.	TRBD1	TRBV5-6
CASSLATAWGAGELFF	TGTGCCAGCAGCTTAGCCACAGCCTGGGGCGCCGGGGAGCTGTTTTTT	TRBJ2-2	.	.	TRBV7-2
CSVVLLQGATEAFF	TGCAGCGTTGTACTTCTACAGGGGGCCACTGAAGCTTTCTTT	TRBJ1-1	many	TRBD1	TRBV29-1
CASSPPGEQYF	TGTGCCAGCTCACCCCCGGGGGAGCAGTACTTC	TRBJ2-7	few	.	TRBV18
CASSLEGATENEQFF	TGCGCCAGCAGCTTGGAAGGGGCTACTGAGAATGAGCAGTTCTTC	TRBJ2-1	.	.	TRBV5-1
CASSFIHGPYEQYF	TGTGCCAGCAGCTTTATCCACGGTCCCTACGAGCAGTACTTC	TRBJ2-7	few	.	TRBV7-2
CASSLQGTSVETQSF	TGCGCCAGCAGCTTGCAGGGGACTAGCGTCGAGACCCAGTCCTTC	TRBJ2-5	few	TRBD2	TRBV5-1
CASSRTTGVVTDTQYF	TGCGCCAGCAGCCGAACGACAGGGGTTGTGACAGATACGCAGTATTTT	TRBJ2-3	many	TRBD1	TRBV5-1
CASSLTVRGPGELFF	TGTGCCAGCAGCTTAACGGTGCGGGGACCCGGGGAGCTGTTTTTT	TRBJ2-2	few	.	TRBV7-3
CASSALGEVYGYTF	TGTGCCAGCAGTGCCCTGGGGGAGGTCTATGGCTACACCTTC	TRBJ1-2	.	.	TRBV12-3/TRBV12-4
CASSQVSQGAWTEAFF	TGTGCCAGCAGCCAAGTCAGTCAGGGGGCCTGGACTGAAGCTTTCTTT	TRBJ1-1	.	TRBD1	TRBV3-1
CAWSGDQETQYF	TGTGCCTGGAGTGGGGACCAAGAGACCCAGTACTTC	TRBJ2-5	.	.	TRBV30
CASSPSPGHQNTEAFF	TGTGCCAGCTCACCCTCACCGGGACATCAGAACACTGAAGCTTTCTTT	TRBJ1-1	.	.	TRBV18
CASSVGQGYSPLHF	TGTGCCAGCAGCGTAGGCCAGGGCTATTCACCCCTCCACTTT	TRBJ1-6	.	.	TRBV9
CASSPAGQETQYF	TGTGCCAGCAGTCCCGCAGGCCAAGAGACCCAGTACTTC	TRBJ2-5	.	.	TRBV5-4
CASRWGAGSQETQYF	TGTGCCAGCAGGTGGGGGGCAGGGTCGCAAGAGACCCAGTACTTC	TRBJ2-5	few	.	TRBV7-2
CASRTAAKNIQYF	TGTGCCAGCCGGACAGCAGCCAAAAACATTCAGTACTTC	TRBJ2-4	few	.	TRBV12-3/TRBV12-4
CASSYGVGYGYTF	TGTGCCAGCAGTTACGGGGTGGGATATGGCTACACCTTC	TRBJ1-2	.	.	TRBV6-6
CASSPLPSAFAYNEQFF	TGTGCCAGCAGCCCACTTCCTAGCGCCTTCGCCTACAATGAGCAGTTCTTC	TRBJ2-1	few	.	TRBV6-5
CASSHTGLGGEETQYF	TGTGCCAGCAGTCATACGGGACTAGGGGGCGAAGAGACCCAGTACTTC	TRBJ2-5	few	.	TRBV6-5
CAISEFNQPQHF	TGTGCCATCAGTGAGTTCAATCAGCCCCAGCATTTT	TRBJ1-5	.	.	TRBV10-3
CASTPTVNTGELFF	TGTGCCAGCACGCCGACAGTGAACACCGGGGAGCTGTTTTTT	TRBJ2-2	few	.	TRBV7-3
CASSLVIQAANYGYTF	TGTGCCAGCAGTTTAGTAATCCAGGCAGCTAACTATGGCTACACCTTC	TRBJ1-2	.	.	TRBV12-3/TRBV12-4
CASSQSRRSGYTF	TGTGCCAGCAGCCAATCACGCCGCTCGGGGTACACCTTC	TRBJ1-2	.	.	TRBV14
CSARGSRAGTEAFF	TGCAGTGCTAGAGGAAGCAGGGCTGGCACTGAAGCTTTCTTT	TRBJ1-1	.	.	TRBV20-1
CASSPWTQGRGETQYF	TGTGCCAGCTCACCATGGACGCAGGGTAGAGGGGAGACCCAGTACTTC	TRBJ2-5	.	.	TRBV18
CASSSRSPNEQFF	TGTGCCAGCAGTTCGCGATCCCCCAATGAGCAGTTCTTC	TRBJ2-1	.	.	TRBV7-9
CATSVLGYGYTF	TGTGCCACCAGTGTTCTTGGGTACGGCTACACCTTC	TRBJ1-2	.	.	TRBV24-1
CASGVRPLHF	TGTGCCAGTGGGGTGAGACCCCTCCACTTT	TRBJ1-6	few	.	TRBV28
CASSPGPGTDTQYF	TGTGCCAGTAGTCCGGGGCCGGGTACAGATACGCAGTATTTT	TRBJ2-3	.	.	TRBV19